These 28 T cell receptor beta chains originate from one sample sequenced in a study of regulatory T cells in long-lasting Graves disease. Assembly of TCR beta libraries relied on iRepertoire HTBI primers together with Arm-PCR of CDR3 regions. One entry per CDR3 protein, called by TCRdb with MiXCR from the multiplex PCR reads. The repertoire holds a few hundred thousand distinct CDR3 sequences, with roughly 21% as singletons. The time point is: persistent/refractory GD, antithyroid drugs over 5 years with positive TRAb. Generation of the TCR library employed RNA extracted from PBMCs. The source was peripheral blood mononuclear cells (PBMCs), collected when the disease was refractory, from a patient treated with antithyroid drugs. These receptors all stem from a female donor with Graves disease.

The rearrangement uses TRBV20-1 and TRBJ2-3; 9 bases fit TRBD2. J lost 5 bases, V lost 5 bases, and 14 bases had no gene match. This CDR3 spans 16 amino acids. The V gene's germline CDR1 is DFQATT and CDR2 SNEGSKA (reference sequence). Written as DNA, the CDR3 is TGCAGTGCTTCGAAAAGAGCGGAGCGGGGGGTAGATACGCAGTATTTT. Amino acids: CSASKRAERGVDTQYF.

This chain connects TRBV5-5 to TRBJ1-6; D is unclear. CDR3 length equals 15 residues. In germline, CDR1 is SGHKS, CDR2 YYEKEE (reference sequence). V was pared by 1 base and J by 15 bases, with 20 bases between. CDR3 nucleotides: TGTGCCAGCAGCTTGAGGGAGGGTATGTTCCGCCACCTCCACTTT. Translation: CASSLREGMFRHLHF.

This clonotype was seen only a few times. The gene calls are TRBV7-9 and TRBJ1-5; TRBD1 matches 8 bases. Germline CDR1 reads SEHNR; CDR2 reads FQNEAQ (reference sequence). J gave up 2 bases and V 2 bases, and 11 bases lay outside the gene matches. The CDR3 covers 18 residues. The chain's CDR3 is CASSLKFPDRGGNQPQHF. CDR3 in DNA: TGTGCCAGCAGCTTAAAGTTTCCAGACAGGGGCGGCAATCAGCCCCAGCATTTT.

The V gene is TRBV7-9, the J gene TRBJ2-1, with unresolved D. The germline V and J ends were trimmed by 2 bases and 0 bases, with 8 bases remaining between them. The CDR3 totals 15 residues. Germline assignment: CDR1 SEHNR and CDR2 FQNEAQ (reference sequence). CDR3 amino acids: CASSLMGNSYNEQFF. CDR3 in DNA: TGTGCCAGCAGCTTAATGGGGAACTCCTACAATGAGCAGTTCTTC.

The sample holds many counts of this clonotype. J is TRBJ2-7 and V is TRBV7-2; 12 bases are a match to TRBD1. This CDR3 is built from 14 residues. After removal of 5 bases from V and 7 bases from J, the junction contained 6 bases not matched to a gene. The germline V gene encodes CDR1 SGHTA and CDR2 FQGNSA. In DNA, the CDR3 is TGTGCCAGCAGCCCCCGGGACAGGGGGCTAGAGCAGTACTTC. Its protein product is CASSPRDRGLEQYF.

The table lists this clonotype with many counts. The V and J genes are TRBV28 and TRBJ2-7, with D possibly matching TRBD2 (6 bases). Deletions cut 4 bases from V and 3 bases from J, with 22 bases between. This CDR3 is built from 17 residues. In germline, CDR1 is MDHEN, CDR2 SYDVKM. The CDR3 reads CASSSPSWGEEGYEQYF. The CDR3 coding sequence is TGTGCCAGCAGTTCCCCAAGCTGGGGGGAGGAAGGCTACGAGCAGTACTTC.

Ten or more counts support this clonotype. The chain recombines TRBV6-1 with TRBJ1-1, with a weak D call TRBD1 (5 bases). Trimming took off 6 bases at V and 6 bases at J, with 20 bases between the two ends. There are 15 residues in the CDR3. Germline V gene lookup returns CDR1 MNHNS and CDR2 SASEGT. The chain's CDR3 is CASSPRGGKVSEAFF. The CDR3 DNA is TGTGCCAGCAGCCCCCGGGGGGGGAAGGTCTCTGAAGCTTTCTTT.

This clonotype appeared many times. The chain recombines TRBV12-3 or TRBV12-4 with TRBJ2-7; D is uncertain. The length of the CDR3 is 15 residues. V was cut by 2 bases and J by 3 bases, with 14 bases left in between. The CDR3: CASSLYPRTDYEQYF. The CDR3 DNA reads TGTGCCAGCAGTTTATATCCTAGGACGGACTACGAGCAGTACTTC.

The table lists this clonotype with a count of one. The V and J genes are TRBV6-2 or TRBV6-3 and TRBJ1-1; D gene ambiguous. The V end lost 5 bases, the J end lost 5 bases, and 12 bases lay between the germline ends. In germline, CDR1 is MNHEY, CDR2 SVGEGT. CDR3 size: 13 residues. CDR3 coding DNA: TGTGCCAGCAGTGAAGGGTATGGGACTGAAGCTTTCTTT. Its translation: CASSEGYGTEAFF.

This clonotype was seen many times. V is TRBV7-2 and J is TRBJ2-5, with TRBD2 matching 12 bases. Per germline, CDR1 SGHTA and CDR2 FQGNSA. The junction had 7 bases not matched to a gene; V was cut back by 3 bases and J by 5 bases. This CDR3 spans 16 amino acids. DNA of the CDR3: TGTGCCAGCAGCTTCGGACTAGCGGGATGGATGGAGACCCAGTACTTC. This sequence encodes CASSFGLAGWMETQYF.

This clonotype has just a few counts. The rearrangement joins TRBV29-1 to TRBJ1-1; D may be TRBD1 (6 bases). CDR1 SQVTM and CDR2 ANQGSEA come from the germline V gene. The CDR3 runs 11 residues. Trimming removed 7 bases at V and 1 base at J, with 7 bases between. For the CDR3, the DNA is TGCAGCGGCAGGGGGAACACTGAAGCTTTCTTT. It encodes CSGRGNTEAFF.

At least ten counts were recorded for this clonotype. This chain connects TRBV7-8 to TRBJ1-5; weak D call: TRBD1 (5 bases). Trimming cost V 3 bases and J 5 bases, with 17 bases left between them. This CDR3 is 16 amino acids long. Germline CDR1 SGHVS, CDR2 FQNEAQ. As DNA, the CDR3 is TGTGCCAGCAGCTTTTCCTCCGGGCAGGGATATCAGCCCCAGCATTTT. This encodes CASSFSSGQGYQPQHF.

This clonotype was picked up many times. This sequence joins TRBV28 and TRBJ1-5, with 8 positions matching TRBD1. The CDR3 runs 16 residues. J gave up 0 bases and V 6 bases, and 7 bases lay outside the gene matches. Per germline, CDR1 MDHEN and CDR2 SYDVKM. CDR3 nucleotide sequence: TGTGCCAGCAGGATGGACAGGGCCTTTAGCAATCAGCCCCAGCATTTT. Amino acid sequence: CASRMDRAFSNQPQHF.

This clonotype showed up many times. CDR3 in amino acids: CSANLSGGAKNIQYF. The CDR3 nucleotides are TGCAGCGCAAACCTGAGCGGGGGGGCCAAAAACATTCAGTACTTC. V and J are TRBV29-1 and TRBJ2-4; 9 bases are a match to TRBD2. Germline V gene lookup returns CDR1 SQVTM and CDR2 ANQGSEA. V dropped 7 bases and J dropped 1; count of bases not matched to a gene: 8. The CDR3 sequence is 15 residues long.

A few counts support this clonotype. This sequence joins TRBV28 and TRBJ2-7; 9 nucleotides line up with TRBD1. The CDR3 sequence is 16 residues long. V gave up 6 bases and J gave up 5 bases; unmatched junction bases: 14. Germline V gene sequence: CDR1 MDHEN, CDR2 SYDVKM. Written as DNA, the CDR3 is TGTGCCAGCAGCCCAGGGACAGGGCCGGGCTACAACGAGCAGTACTTC. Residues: CASSPGTGPGYNEQYF.

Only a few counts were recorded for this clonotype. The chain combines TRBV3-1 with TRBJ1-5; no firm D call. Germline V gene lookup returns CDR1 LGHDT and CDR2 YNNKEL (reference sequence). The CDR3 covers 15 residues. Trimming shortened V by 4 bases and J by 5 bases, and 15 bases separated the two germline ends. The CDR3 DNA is TGTGCCAGCAGCCCCCTTCCGGTGAGCCATCAGCCCCAGCATTTT. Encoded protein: CASSPLPVSHQPQHF.

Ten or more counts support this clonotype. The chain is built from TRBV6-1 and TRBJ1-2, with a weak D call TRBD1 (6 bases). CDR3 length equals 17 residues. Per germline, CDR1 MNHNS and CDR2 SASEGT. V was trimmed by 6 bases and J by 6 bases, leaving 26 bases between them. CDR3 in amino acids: CASRPGQSTYLNNGYTF. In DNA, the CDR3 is TGTGCCAGCAGACCCGGACAGTCAACTTATCTAAATAATGGCTACACCTTC.

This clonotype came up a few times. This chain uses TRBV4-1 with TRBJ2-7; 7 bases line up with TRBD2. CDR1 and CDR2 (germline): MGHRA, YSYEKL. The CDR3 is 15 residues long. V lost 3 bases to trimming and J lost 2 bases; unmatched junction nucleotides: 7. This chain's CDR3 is CASSQGMGGPYEQYF. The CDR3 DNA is TGCGCCAGCAGCCAGGGGATGGGAGGGCCCTACGAGCAGTACTTC.

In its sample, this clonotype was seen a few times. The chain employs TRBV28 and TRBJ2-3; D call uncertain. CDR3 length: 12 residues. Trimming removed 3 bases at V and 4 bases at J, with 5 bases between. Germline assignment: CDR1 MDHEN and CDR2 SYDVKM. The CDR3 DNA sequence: TGTGCCAGCAGTTTCCCACCAGATACGCAGTATTTT. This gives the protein CASSFPPDTQYF.

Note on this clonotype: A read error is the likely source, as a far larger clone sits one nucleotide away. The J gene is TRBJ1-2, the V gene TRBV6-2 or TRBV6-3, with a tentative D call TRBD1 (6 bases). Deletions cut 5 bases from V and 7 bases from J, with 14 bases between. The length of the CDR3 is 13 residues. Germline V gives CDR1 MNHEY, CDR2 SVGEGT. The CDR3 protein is CASSERGICGYTF. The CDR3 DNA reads TGTGCCAGCAGTGAAAGGGGGATCTGTGGCTACACCTTC.

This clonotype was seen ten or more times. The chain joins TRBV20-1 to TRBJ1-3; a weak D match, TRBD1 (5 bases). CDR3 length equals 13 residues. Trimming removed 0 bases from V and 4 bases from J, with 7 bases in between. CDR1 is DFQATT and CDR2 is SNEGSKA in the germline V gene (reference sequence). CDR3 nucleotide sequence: TGCAGTGCTAGAGATGACAGCGGAAACACCATATATTTT. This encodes CSARDDSGNTIYF.

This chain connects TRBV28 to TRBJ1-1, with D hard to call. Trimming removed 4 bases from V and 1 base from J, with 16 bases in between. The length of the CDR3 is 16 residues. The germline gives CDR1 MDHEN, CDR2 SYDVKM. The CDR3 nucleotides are TGTGCCAGCAGTTCACGCAAATTAGGGCAGAACACTGAAGCTTTCTTT. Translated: CASSSRKLGQNTEAFF.

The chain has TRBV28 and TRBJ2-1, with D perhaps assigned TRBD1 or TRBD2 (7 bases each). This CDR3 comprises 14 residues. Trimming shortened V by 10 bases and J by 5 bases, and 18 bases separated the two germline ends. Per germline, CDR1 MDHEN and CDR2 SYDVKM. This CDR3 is CATRRQGGNNEQFF. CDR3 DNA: TGTGCCACACGTCGGCAGGGGGGGAACAATGAGCAGTTCTTC.

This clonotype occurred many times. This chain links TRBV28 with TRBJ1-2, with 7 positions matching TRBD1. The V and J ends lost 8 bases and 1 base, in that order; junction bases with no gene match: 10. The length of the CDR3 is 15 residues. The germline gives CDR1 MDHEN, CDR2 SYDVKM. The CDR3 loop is CASSYQGQLNYGYTF. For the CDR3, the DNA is TGTGCCAGCTCCTACCAGGGACAGCTTAACTATGGCTACACCTTC.

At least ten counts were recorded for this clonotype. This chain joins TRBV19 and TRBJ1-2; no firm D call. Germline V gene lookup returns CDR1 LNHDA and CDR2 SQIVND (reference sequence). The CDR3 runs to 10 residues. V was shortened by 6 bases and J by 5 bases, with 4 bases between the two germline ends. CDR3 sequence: CASRGYGYTF. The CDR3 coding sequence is TGTGCCAGTAGAGGGTATGGCTACACCTTC. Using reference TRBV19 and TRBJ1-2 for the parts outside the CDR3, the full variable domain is DGGITQSPKYLFRKEGQNVTLSCEQNLNHDAMYWYRQDPGQGLRLIYYSQIVNDFQKGDIAEGYSVSREKKESFPLTVTSAQKNPTAFYLCASRGYGYTFGSGTRLTVV.

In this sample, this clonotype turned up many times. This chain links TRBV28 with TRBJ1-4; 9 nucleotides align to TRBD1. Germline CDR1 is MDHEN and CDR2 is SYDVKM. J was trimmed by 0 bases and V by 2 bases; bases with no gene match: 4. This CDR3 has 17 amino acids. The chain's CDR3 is CASSLADRGATNEKLFF. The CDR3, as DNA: TGTGCCAGCAGTTTAGCGGACAGGGGTGCAACTAATGAAAAACTGTTTTTT.

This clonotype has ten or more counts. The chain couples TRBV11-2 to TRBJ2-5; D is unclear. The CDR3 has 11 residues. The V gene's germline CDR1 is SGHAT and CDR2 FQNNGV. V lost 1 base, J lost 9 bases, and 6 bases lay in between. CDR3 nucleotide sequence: TGTGCCAGCAGCTTAGGGGTGGCCCAGTACTTC. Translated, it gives CASSLGVAQYF.

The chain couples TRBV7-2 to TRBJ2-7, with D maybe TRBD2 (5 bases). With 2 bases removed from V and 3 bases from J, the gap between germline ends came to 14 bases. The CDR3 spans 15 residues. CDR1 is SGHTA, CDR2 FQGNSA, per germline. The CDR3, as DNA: TGTGCCAGCAGCTTATCTGGTGGGGAGCTCTACGAGCAGTACTTC. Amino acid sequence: CASSLSGGELYEQYF.